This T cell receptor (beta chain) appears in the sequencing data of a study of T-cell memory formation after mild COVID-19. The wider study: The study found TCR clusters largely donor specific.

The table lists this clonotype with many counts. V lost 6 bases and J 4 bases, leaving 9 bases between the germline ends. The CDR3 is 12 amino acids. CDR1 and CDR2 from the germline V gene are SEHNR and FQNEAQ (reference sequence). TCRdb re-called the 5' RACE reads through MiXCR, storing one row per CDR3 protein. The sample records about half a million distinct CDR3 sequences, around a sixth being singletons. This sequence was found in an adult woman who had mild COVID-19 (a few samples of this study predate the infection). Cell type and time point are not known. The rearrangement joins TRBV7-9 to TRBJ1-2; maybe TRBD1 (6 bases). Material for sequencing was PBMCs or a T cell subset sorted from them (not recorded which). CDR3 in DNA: TGTGCCAGCAGTCTACAGGGCTATGGCTACACCTTC. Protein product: CASSLQGYGYTF.